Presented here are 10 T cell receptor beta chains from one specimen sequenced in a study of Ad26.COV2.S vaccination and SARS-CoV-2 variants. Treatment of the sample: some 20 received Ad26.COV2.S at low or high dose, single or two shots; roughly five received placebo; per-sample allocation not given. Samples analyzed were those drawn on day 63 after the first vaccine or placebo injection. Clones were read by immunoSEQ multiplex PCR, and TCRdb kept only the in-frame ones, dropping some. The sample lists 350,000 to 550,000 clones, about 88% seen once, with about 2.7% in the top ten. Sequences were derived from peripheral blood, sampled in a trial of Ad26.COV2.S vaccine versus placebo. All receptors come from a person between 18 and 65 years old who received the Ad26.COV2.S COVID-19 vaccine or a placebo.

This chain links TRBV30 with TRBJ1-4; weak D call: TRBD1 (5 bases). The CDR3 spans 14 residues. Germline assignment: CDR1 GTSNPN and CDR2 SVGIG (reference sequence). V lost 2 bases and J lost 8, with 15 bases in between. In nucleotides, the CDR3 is TGTGCCTGGAGTCCTCGGGGGTTCGTGGAAAAACTGTTTTTT. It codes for CAWSPRGFVEKLFF.

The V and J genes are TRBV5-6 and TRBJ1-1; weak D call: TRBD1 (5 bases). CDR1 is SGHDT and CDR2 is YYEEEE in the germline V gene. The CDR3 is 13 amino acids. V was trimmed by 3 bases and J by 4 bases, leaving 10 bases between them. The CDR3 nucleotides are TGTGCCAGCAGCTGGGGGGTGGGCACTGAAGCTTTCTTT. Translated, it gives CASSWGVGTEAFF.

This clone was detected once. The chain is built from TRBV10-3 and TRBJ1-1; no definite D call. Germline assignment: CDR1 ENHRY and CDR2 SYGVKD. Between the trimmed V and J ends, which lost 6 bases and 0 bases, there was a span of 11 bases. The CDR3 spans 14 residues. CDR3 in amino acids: CAISPVGMNTEAFF. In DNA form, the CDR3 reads TGTGCCATCAGCCCCGTGGGGATGAACACTGAAGCTTTCTTT.

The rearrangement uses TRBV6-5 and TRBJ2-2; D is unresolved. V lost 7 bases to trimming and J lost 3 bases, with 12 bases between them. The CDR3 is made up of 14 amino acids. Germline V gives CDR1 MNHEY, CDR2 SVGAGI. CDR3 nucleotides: TGTGCCAGCAAATACGACCAATACACCGGGGAGCTGTTTTTT. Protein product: CASKYDQYTGELFF.

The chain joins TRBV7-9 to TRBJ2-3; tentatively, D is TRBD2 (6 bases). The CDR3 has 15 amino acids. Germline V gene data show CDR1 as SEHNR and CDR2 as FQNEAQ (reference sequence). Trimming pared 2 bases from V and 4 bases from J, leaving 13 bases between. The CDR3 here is CASSLRPGGADTQYF. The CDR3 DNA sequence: TGTGCCAGCAGCTTAAGGCCAGGAGGGGCAGATACGCAGTATTTT. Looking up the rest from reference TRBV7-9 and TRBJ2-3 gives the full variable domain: DTGVSQNPRHKITKRGQNVTFRCDPISEHNRLYWYRQTLGQGPEFLTYFQNEAQLEKSRLLSDRFSAERPKGSFSTLEIQRTEQGDSAMYLCASSLRPGGADTQYFGPGTRLTVL.

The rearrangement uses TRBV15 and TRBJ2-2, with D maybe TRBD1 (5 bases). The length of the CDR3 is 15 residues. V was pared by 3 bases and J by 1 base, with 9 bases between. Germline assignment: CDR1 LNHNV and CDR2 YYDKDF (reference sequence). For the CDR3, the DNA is TGTGCCACCAGCAGGGATACAGGGAACACCGGGGAGCTGTTTTTT. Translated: CATSRDTGNTGELFF.

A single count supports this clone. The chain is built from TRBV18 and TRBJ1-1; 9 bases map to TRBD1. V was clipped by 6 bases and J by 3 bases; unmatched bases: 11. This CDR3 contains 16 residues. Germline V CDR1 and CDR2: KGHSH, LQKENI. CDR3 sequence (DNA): TGTGCCAGCTCGCTAAACTGGGACAGGGCGTACACTGAAGCTTTCTTT. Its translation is CASSLNWDRAYTEAFF. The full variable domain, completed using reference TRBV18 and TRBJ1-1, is NAGVMQNPRHLVRRRGQEARLRCSPMKGHSHVYWYRQLPEEGLKFMVYLQKENIIDESGMPKERFSAEFPKEGPSILRIQQVVRGDSAAYFCASSLNWDRAYTEAFFGQGTRLTVV.

The CDR3 loop is CASSYTGETQYF. The CDR3 coding sequence is TGTGCCAGCAGTTACACCGGGGAGACCCAGTACTTC. The rearrangement uses TRBV6-5 and TRBJ2-5; no reliable D call. The V gene's germline CDR1 is MNHEY and CDR2 SVGAGI. Trimming left V 2 bases short and J 5 bases short, with 6 bases between. This CDR3 has 12 residues.

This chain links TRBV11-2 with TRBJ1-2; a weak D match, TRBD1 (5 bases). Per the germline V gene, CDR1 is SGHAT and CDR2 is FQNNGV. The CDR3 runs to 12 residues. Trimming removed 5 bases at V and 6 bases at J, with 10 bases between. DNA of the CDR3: TGTGCCAGCAGCCCAGACAGCCATGGCTACACCTTC. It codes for CASSPDSHGYTF.

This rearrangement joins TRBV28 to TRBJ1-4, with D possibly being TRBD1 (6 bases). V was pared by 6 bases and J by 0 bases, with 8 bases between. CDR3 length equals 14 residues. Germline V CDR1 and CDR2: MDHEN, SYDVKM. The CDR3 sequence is CASRGGATNEKLFF. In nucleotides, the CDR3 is TGTGCCAGCAGAGGGGGTGCAACTAATGAAAAACTGTTTTTT. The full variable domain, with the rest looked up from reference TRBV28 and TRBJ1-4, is DVKVTQSSRYLVKRTGEKVFLECVQDMDHENMFWYRQDPGLGLRLIYFSYDVKMKEKGDIPEGYSVSREKKERFSLILESASTNQTSMYLCASRGGATNEKLFFGSGTQLSVL.